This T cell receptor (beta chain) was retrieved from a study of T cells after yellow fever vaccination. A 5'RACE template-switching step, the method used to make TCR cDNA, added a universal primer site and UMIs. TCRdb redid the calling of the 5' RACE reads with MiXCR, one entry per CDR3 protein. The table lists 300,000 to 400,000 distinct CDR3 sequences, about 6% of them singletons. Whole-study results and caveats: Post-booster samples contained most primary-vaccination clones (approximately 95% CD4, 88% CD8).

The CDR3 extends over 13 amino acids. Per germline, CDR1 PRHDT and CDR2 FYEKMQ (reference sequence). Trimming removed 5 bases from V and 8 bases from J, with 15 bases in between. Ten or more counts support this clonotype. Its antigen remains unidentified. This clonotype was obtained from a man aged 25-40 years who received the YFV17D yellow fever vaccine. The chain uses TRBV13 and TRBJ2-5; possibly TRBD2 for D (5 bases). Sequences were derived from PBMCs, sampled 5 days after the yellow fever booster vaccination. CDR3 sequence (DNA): TGTGCCAGCAGCCGAGGGTCCCAGAGAACCCAGTACTTC. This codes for CASSRGSQRTQYF.